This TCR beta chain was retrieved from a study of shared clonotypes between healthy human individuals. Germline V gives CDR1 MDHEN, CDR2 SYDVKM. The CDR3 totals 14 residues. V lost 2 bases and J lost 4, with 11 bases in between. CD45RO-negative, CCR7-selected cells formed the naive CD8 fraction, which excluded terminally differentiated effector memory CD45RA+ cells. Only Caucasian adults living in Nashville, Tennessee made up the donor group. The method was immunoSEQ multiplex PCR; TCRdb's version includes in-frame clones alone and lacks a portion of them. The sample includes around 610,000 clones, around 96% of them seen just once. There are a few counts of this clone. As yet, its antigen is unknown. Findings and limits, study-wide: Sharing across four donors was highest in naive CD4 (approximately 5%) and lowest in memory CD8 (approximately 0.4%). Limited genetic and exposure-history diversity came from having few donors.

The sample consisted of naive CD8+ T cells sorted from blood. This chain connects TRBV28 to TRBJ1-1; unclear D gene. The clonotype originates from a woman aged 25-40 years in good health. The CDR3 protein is CASSLAAWRTEAFF. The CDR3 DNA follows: TGTGCCAGCAGTTTAGCAGCGTGGCGCACTGAAGCTTTCTTT.